Shown below are 19 T cell receptor beta chains from a single sample sequenced in a study of T-cell reconstitution after alpha-beta-depleted transplantation in children. Unique molecular identifiers tagged the TCRbeta library. In TCRdb, the PCR reads were re-called with MiXCR into one record per CDR3 protein. This sample carries around 800,000 distinct CDR3 sequences, 15% to 20% of them seen once, and the ten largest clones take roughly 5%. Material: PBMCs, mostly from graft donor cells, obtained 360 days after TCRalphabeta/CD19-depleted stem cell transplant. These receptors were collected from a male patient younger than 18 who had a stem cell transplant for acute lymphoblastic leukemia, so the T cells may come from the graft donor.

The chain has TRBV6-5 and TRBJ2-7; maybe TRBD2 (6 bases). V dropped 3 bases and J dropped 0 bases, with 12 bases sitting between them. CDR3 length equals 15 residues. Germline V lookup: CDR1 MNHEY, CDR2 SVGAGI. CDR3 protein: CASSYSAGSSYEQYF. The CDR3 DNA reads TGTGCCAGCAGTTATTCGGCGGGGAGCTCCTACGAGCAGTACTTC.

The chain joins TRBV11-2 to TRBJ2-1; 7 positions agree with TRBD2. V lost 2 bases and J lost 5; bases outside the gene matches: 12. The V gene's germline CDR1 is SGHAT and CDR2 FQNNGV. CDR3 size: 17 residues. In nucleotides, the CDR3 is TGTGCCAGCAGCTTATACGGTATCGCGGGAGTTCACAATGAGCAGTTCTTC. Translated: CASSLYGIAGVHNEQFF.

The table lists this clonotype with a few counts. The chain carries TRBV20-1 and TRBJ2-1, with D maybe TRBD2 (6 bases). Germline lookup yields CDR1 DFQATT and CDR2 SNEGSKA (reference sequence). Trimming took 5 bases from V and 1 from J, leaving 9 bases between them. The length of the CDR3 is 13 residues. This CDR3 is CSAPSGSYNEQFF. The CDR3 DNA reads as TGCAGTGCTCCCAGCGGGTCCTACAATGAGCAGTTCTTC.

The table lists this clonotype with many counts. CDR3 sequence: CASSPWTGGISAFF. For the CDR3, the DNA is TGTGCCAGCAGTCCCTGGACAGGGGGCATTTCAGCTTTCTTT. The chain employs TRBV27 and TRBJ1-1; 11 positions match TRBD1. Germline CDR1 and CDR2: MNHEY and SMNVEV (reference sequence). J was trimmed by 10 bases and V by 5 bases; bases with no gene match: 9. CDR3 length: 14 residues.

This clonotype appeared a few times. The CDR3 sequence is CAISEGGKVGAFF. CDR3 in DNA: TGTGCCATCAGTGAGGGGGGCAAAGTAGGGGCTTTCTTT. The rearrangement uses TRBV10-3 and TRBJ1-1; D may be TRBD1 (6 bases). Germline V gene sequence: CDR1 ENHRY, CDR2 SYGVKD. Trimming took 2 bases from V and 11 from J, leaving 15 bases between them. The CDR3 totals 13 residues.

In this sample, this clonotype turned up a few times. V is TRBV9 and J is TRBJ2-1; 15 positions match TRBD2. Germline V CDR1 and CDR2: SGDLS, YYNGEE. V lost 3 bases, J lost 1 base, and 11 bases stayed unmatched. The CDR3 is 20 amino acids. The CDR3 coding sequence is TGTGCCAGCAGCGGATACCCGGGACTAGCGGGAGGCCGATCCTACAATGAGCAGTTCTTC. Translation: CASSGYPGLAGGRSYNEQFF.

This chain joins TRBV12-3 or TRBV12-4 and TRBJ2-7; TRBD2 matches 8 bases. There are 16 residues in the CDR3. With V trimmed by 3 bases and J by 6 bases, 13 bases remained unmatched. The CDR3 here is CASSLVPGLGSTEQYF. DNA for the CDR3: TGTGCCAGCAGTTTGGTACCGGGACTAGGGTCTACCGAGCAGTACTTC.

The CDR3 is CSASNPGRAVYNEQFF. In DNA form, the CDR3 reads TGCAGTGCTAGTAATCCCGGGAGGGCCGTCTACAATGAGCAGTTCTTC. The chain is built from TRBV20-1 and TRBJ2-1, with 8 bases fitting TRBD2. The CDR3 covers 16 residues. Germline V lookup: CDR1 DFQATT, CDR2 SNEGSKA (reference sequence). V gave up 3 bases and J gave up 3 bases; unmatched junction bases: 10.

This chain links TRBV7-8 with TRBJ2-3; unclear D gene. V dropped 4 bases and J dropped 4 bases, with 18 bases sitting between them. Germline V gene lookup returns CDR1 SGHVS and CDR2 FQNEAQ. The CDR3 runs 16 residues. CDR3 DNA sequence: TGTGCCAGCAGCTCCGGTCCGGGTATGGGGTCAGATACGCAGTATTTT. Encoded protein: CASSSGPGMGSDTQYF.

The rearrangement links TRBV3-1 to TRBJ1-4; the D gene is possibly TRBD1 (5 bases). The V end lost 3 bases, the J end lost 7 bases, and 18 bases lay between the germline ends. Germline V gene lookup returns CDR1 LGHDT and CDR2 YNNKEL (reference sequence). This CDR3 has 16 amino acids. This CDR3 reads CASSHFYRQDGEKLFF. The CDR3 DNA reads as TGTGCCAGCAGCCACTTCTACAGGCAAGACGGTGAAAAACTGTTTTTT.

The chain has TRBV6-1 and TRBJ2-3, with D maybe TRBD2 (5 bases). The CDR3 contains 16 residues. V gave up 5 bases and J gave up 0 bases, with 15 bases separating them. Germline CDR1 reads MNHNS; CDR2 reads SASEGT. Written as DNA, the CDR3 is TGTGCCAGCAGTACCGGGGTCTCCTTGAGCACAGATACGCAGTATTTT. Translating it yields CASSTGVSLSTDTQYF.

The CDR3, as DNA: TGCGCCAGCAGCTTGGGGGGGACAGGGGCTCTAAAGGACACTGAAGCTTTCTTT. Encoded protein: CASSLGGTGALKDTEAFF. V is TRBV5-1 and J is TRBJ1-1, with 10 bases fitting TRBD1. CDR1 SGHRS and CDR2 YFSETQ come from the germline V gene. The CDR3 is made up of 18 amino acids. The V gene end was trimmed by 0 bases and the J gene end by 3 bases; junction bases not matched to a gene: 11.

This clonotype was counted a few times. V usage is TRBV5-1 and J usage is TRBJ1-4, with unresolved D. Per the germline V gene, CDR1 is SGHRS and CDR2 is YFSETQ. CDR3 length equals 14 residues. V lost 1 base and J 7 bases, leaving 11 bases between the germline ends. The chain's CDR3 is CASSLTAGGEKLFF. For the CDR3, the DNA is TGCGCCAGCAGCTTGACAGCGGGCGGTGAAAAACTGTTTTTT.

The table lists this clonotype with a few counts. The J gene is TRBJ2-1, the V gene TRBV7-6; D is ambiguous. Trimming shortened V by 4 bases and J by 0 bases, and 13 bases separated the two germline ends. Germline V gene lookup returns CDR1 SGHVS and CDR2 FNYEAQ. This CDR3 has 16 amino acids. CDR3 region: CASSSNALSSYNEQFF. In nucleotides, the CDR3 is TGTGCCAGCAGCTCCAACGCCCTCAGCTCCTACAATGAGCAGTTCTTC. The variable domain in full, completed from reference TRBV7-6 and TRBJ2-1, reads GAGVSQSPRYKVTKRGQDVALRCDPISGHVSLYWYRQALGQGPEFLTYFNYEAQQDKSGLPNDRFSAERPEGSISTLTIQRTEQRDSAMYRCASSSNALSSYNEQFFGPGTRLTVL.

There are many counts of this clonotype. This chain uses TRBV29-1 with TRBJ1-1, with a weak D call TRBD1 (5 bases). Looked up from germline, CDR1 is SQVTM and CDR2 is ANQGSEA. The CDR3 length is 14 residues. V lost 7 bases and J 4 bases, leaving 19 bases between the germline ends. This CDR3 is CSARESLGGTEAFF. The CDR3 nucleotides read TGCAGCGCCAGAGAGTCCCTCGGGGGCACTGAAGCTTTCTTT.

In DNA form, the CDR3 reads TGCGCCAGCAGCTTGGTGCCGGGACAGCGCCTACCAGGGGCCAACGTCCTGACTTTC. Its protein product is CASSLVPGQRLPGANVLTF. The chain uses TRBV5-1 and TRBJ2-6, with 7 positions matching TRBD1. Germline assignment: CDR1 SGHRS and CDR2 YFSETQ. After removal of 0 bases from V and 4 bases from J, the junction contained 13 bases not matched to a gene. The CDR3 is 19 residues long.

This CDR3 reads CASSDYPGLASPEDTQYF. The CDR3 DNA reads as TGTGCCAGCAGCGACTACCCGGGACTAGCAAGTCCCGAAGATACGCAGTATTTT. The V call is TRBV9, the J call TRBJ2-3; 9 bases are a match to TRBD2. The CDR3 length is 18 residues. The germline CDR1 and CDR2 sequences are SGDLS and YYNGEE. With V trimmed by 3 bases and J by 5 bases, 16 bases remained unmatched.

The chain uses TRBV29-1 and TRBJ2-7, with TRBD2 as a possible D gene (5 bases). CDR3 length: 15 amino acids. Germline CDR1 reads SQVTM; CDR2 reads ANQGSEA. V lost 4 bases and J 0 bases, leaving 16 bases between the germline ends. This chain's CDR3 is CSVVFSEAVSYEQYF. In DNA form, the CDR3 reads TGCAGCGTTGTATTTTCGGAGGCGGTCTCCTACGAGCAGTACTTC.

This chain joins TRBV12-3 or TRBV12-4 and TRBJ2-5, with 7 nucleotides matching TRBD1. The CDR3 has 15 residues. With V trimmed by 7 bases and J by 2 bases, 10 bases remained unmatched. The CDR3 sequence: CASNLQDRVQETQYF. The DNA for the CDR3 is TGTGCCAGCAACCTCCAAGACAGGGTACAAGAGACCCAGTACTTC.